This T cell receptor beta chain was obtained from a study of T cell repertoires in cytomegalovirus infection. Study overall: The public TCR beta signatures pointed to both CMV infection and matching HLA type.

V was pared by 4 bases and J by 0 bases, with 18 bases between. The germline CDR1 and CDR2 sequences are SGHTA and FQGNSA. The CDR3 has 17 residues. General observations from the study: Cumulative public TCR beta family frequency identified carriers of CMV plus the relevant HLA.

TCRdb reprocessed the reads via MiXCR and lists one record per CDR3 protein. The data contain approximately 260,000 distinct CDR3 sequences, over 15% of them singletons. In this sample, this clonotype turned up many times. No antigen is known for it. Material: CD8+ T cells from PBMCs. This TCR was recovered from a human donor in good health (CMV status not recorded). Some clones in this sample may be carry-over from other donors' samples. J is TRBJ1-1 and V is TRBV7-2; maybe TRBD1 (6 bases). CDR3 residues: CASSSLERGSMNTEAFF. CDR3 in DNA: TGTGCCAGCAGCTCCCTCGAAAGGGGGAGCATGAACACTGAAGCTTTCTTT. The whole variable domain, remainder taken from reference TRBV7-2 and TRBJ1-1, is GAGVSQSPSNKVTEKGKDVELRCDPISGHTALYWYRQSLGQGLEFLIYFQGNSAPDKSGLPSDRFSAERTGGSVSTLTIQRTQQEDSAVYLCASSSLERGSMNTEAFFGQGTRLTVV.